Shown below are 27 T cell receptor beta chains from a single sample sequenced in a study of blood T cells in healthy people across ages. Through a sample-barcoded 5' primer and a J-beta primer mix, a second PCR was run for roughly 6 to 12 cycles. TCRdb called the 5' RACE reads again in MiXCR, with one record for every CDR3 protein. The data show around 1,700,000 distinct CDR3 sequences, approximately 30% seen once. The specimen sequenced was blood. The receptors shown here come from a woman in her thirties in good health.

Worth noting for this clonotype: The CDR3 does not close with the conserved phenylalanine or tryptophan, likely indicating a read error. The rearrangement links TRBV20-1 to TRBJ2-1; TRBD2 agrees at 11 bases. Germline assignment: CDR1 DFQATT and CDR2 SNEGSKA (reference sequence). V was pared by 4 bases and J by 8 bases, with 10 bases of the junction left unmatched. The length of the CDR3 is 15 residues. The CDR3 is CSAIVLAGEGDEQFL. The DNA of the CDR3 is TGCAGTGCTATAGTACTAGCGGGAGAAGGTGATGAGCAGTTCTTG.

This chain joins TRBV29-1 and TRBJ1-6, with D perhaps TRBD1 (5 bases). Germline values: CDR1 SQVTM, CDR2 ANQGSEA. V lost 4 bases to trimming and J lost 15 bases, with 19 bases between them. This CDR3 is built from 13 residues. CDR3 DNA: TGCAGCGTTGTGGTGAGCGGGGCGGAGAACCTCCACTTT. It yields the protein CSVVVSGAENLHF. The full variable domain, in which reference TRBV29-1 and TRBJ1-6 provide the parts outside the CDR3, is SAVISQKPSRDICQRGTSLTIQCQVDSQVTMMFWYRQQPGQSLTLIATANQGSEATYESGFVIDKFPISRPNLTFSTLTVSNMSPEDSSIYLCSVVVSGAENLHFGNGTRLTVT.

The chain has TRBV7-2 and TRBJ2-7; the D gene is possibly TRBD2 (6 bases). This CDR3 has 16 residues. Trimming pared 5 bases from V and 0 bases from J, leaving 17 bases between. CDR1 and CDR2 (germline): SGHTA, FQGNSA. CDR3 amino acids: CASSPHYAGSSYEQYF. CDR3 nucleotide sequence: TGTGCCAGCAGCCCCCACTATGCCGGGAGCTCCTACGAGCAGTACTTC.

V usage is TRBV7-3 and J usage is TRBJ1-5; tentatively, D is TRBD1 (6 bases). CDR1 and CDR2 (germline): SGHTA, FQGTGA. The V end lost 5 bases, the J end lost 2 bases, and 13 bases lay between the germline ends. This CDR3 region has 15 residues. CDR3 bases: TGTGCCAGCAGCCACCTACAGGGTGGCAATCAGCCCCAGCATTTT. This encodes CASSHLQGGNQPQHF.

This chain joins TRBV12-3 or TRBV12-4 and TRBJ1-6, with a weak D call TRBD1 (6 bases). The CDR3 runs to 16 residues. V was clipped by 5 bases and J by 7 bases, with 18 bases between them. The CDR3 protein is CASSISVGGGNSPLHF. The CDR3 DNA sequence: TGTGCCAGCAGTATAAGTGTAGGAGGGGGAAATTCACCCCTCCACTTT.

The chain uses TRBV6-5 and TRBJ2-1; D unclear. The V end lost 8 bases, the J end lost 0 bases, and 8 bases lay between the germline ends. CDR1 and CDR2 from the germline V gene are MNHEY and SVGAGI. This CDR3 is built from 13 residues. CDR3 in amino acids: CASARSSYNEQFF. The CDR3 region has the DNA TGTGCCAGCGCTCGGAGCTCCTACAATGAGCAGTTCTTC.

As to this clonotype: One end of the junction is discordant with germline, which a read error may explain. The J gene is TRBJ1-5, the V gene TRBV6-5; 8 positions match TRBD1. CDR1 is MNHEY and CDR2 is SVGAGI in the germline V gene. The CDR3 is made up of 16 amino acids. CDR3 DNA: TGTGCCGGCAGTCCCAACGGACAGGGAAAGGGTCAGCCCCAGCATTTT. Its protein is CAGSPNGQGKGQPQHF.

This rearrangement joins TRBV12-3 or TRBV12-4 to TRBJ2-2; TRBD2 matches 10 bases. The CDR3 spans 15 residues. Trimming cost V 2 bases and J 6 bases; bases outside gene matches: 3. The DNA for the CDR3 is TGTGCCAGCAGTTTAAGCGGGAGGGTTCCCGGGGAGCTGTTTTTT. It translates to CASSLSGRVPGELFF.

V usage is TRBV15 and J usage is TRBJ1-5; D is unresolved. Germline V CDR1 and CDR2: LNHNV, YYDKDF (reference sequence). V was trimmed by 4 bases and J by 4 bases, leaving 14 bases between them. The CDR3 has 15 residues. CDR3 sequence (DNA): TGTGCCACCAGCAACCGATTTAGCGGAAATCAGCCCCAGCATTTT. This codes for CATSNRFSGNQPQHF.

This clonotype was found many times. V is TRBV29-1 and J is TRBJ2-3, with a tentative D call TRBD2 (5 bases). CDR1 is SQVTM, CDR2 ANQGSEA, per germline. CDR3 length: 12 residues. The V gene lost 6 bases and the J gene lost 5 bases, with 12 bases spanning the gap. The CDR3, as DNA: TGCAGCGTCCAAATGGGGAGAGATACGCAGTATTTT. Translation: CSVQMGRDTQYF.

This clonotype was counted only a few times. The chain uses TRBV7-9 and TRBJ2-1, with unresolved D. In germline, CDR1 is SEHNR, CDR2 FQNEAQ (reference sequence). This CDR3 is built from 16 residues. Trimming left V 2 bases short and J 6 bases short, with 17 bases between. The CDR3 reads CASSLSAGQVSNEQFF. The CDR3, as DNA: TGTGCCAGCAGCTTATCGGCCGGGCAGGTCAGCAATGAGCAGTTCTTC. The full variable domain, rest sourced from reference TRBV7-9 and TRBJ2-1, is DTGVSQNPRHKITKRGQNVTFRCDPISEHNRLYWYRQTLGQGPEFLTYFQNEAQLEKSRLLSDRFSAERPKGSFSTLEIQRTEQGDSAMYLCASSLSAGQVSNEQFFGPGTRLTVL.

The rearrangement links TRBV29-1 to TRBJ2-7, with D possibly being TRBD1 (5 bases). CDR1 and CDR2 (germline): SQVTM, ANQGSEA. The CDR3 is 14 amino acids. V lost 1 base and J 8 bases, leaving 18 bases between the germline ends. The CDR3 loop is CSVEAGPGLIKQYF. The CDR3 nucleotides are TGCAGCGTTGAAGCCGGGCCAGGGTTAATCAAGCAGTACTTC.

This clonotype was detected a few times. The chain combines TRBV7-2 with TRBJ2-3, with 14 bases lining up with TRBD2. Per the germline V gene, CDR1 is SGHTA and CDR2 is FQGNSA. The CDR3 is 13 amino acids. The V gene end was trimmed by 6 bases and the J gene end by 13 bases; junction bases not matched to a gene: 6. CDR3 in amino acids: CASREGLAGEKYF. As DNA, the CDR3 is TGTGCCAGCAGAGAGGGACTAGCGGGGGAAAAGTATTTT.

V usage is TRBV18 and J usage is TRBJ2-7; D gene uncertain. CDR3 size: 14 residues. The V and J ends lost 1 base and 2 bases respectively, with 9 bases between them. The germline V gene encodes CDR1 KGHSH and CDR2 LQKENI. In DNA, the CDR3 is TGTGCCAGCTCACCACGGAACAAACCCTACGAGCAGTACTTC. This codes for CASSPRNKPYEQYF. The variable domain in full, completed from reference TRBV18 and TRBJ2-7, reads NAGVMQNPRHLVRRRGQEARLRCSPMKGHSHVYWYRQLPEEGLKFMVYLQKENIIDESGMPKERFSAEFPKEGPSILRIQQVVRGDSAAYFCASSPRNKPYEQYFGPGTRLTVT.

The V and J genes are TRBV19 and TRBJ2-7; D is undetermined. Germline V gives CDR1 LNHDA, CDR2 SQIVND (reference sequence). The germline V and J ends were trimmed by 5 bases and 0 bases, with 14 bases remaining between them. This CDR3 is 15 amino acids long. This chain's CDR3 is CASSRFGKSSYEQYF. The CDR3 DNA is TGTGCCAGTAGTCGGTTCGGCAAATCCTCCTACGAGCAGTACTTC. The full variable domain, its missing parts supplied by reference TRBV19 and TRBJ2-7, is DGGITQSPKYLFRKEGQNVTLSCEQNLNHDAMYWYRQDPGQGLRLIYYSQIVNDFQKGDIAEGYSVSREKKESFPLTVTSAQKNPTAFYLCASSRFGKSSYEQYFGPGTRLTVT.

As to this clonotype: It may be a read error: a sequence one base away is much more abundant. J is TRBJ2-5 and V is TRBV5-1; TRBD1 is a possible D gene (6 bases). The assigned J gene may be wrong: the sequence end matches TRBJ2-7 better. The CDR3 is 15 amino acids. CDR1 is SGHRS, CDR2 YFSETQ, per germline. CDR3 sequence reads: CASSYRDKGWYEQYF. CDR3 nucleotides: TGCGCCAGCAGCTACCGGGACAAAGGTTGGTACGAGCAGTACTTC.

The J gene is TRBJ1-1, the V gene TRBV5-1; D gene unclear. This CDR3 region has 15 residues. The V end lost 2 bases, the J end lost 3 bases, and 14 bases lay between the germline ends. The germline V gene encodes CDR1 SGHRS and CDR2 YFSETQ. The CDR3 spells CASSFISIQDTEAFF. CDR3 DNA sequence: TGCGCCAGCAGCTTTATTAGTATTCAGGACACTGAAGCTTTCTTT.

There are a few counts of this clonotype. The chain couples TRBV20-1 to TRBJ2-3; no clear D gene. Between the trimmed V and J ends, which lost 4 bases and 4 bases, there was a span of 15 bases. The germline V gene has CDR1 DFQATT and CDR2 SNEGSKA (reference sequence). The CDR3 loop spans 14 amino acids. Here the CDR3 reads CSAIGLPRSDTQYF. The CDR3 bases are TGCAGTGCTATCGGCCTCCCCAGGTCAGATACGCAGTATTTT.

V is TRBV20-1 and J is TRBJ2-1, with TRBD2 matching over 11 bases. CDR3 size: 15 residues. Germline V gene data show CDR1 as DFQATT and CDR2 as SNEGSKA (reference sequence). V was pared by 7 bases and J by 2 bases, with 7 bases of the junction left unmatched. CDR3 coding DNA: TGCAGTGTTATGAGACTAGCGGGAACCTACAATGAGCAGTTCTTC. This codes for CSVMRLAGTYNEQFF.

J is TRBJ1-2 and V is TRBV2, with a weak D call TRBD1 (5 bases). Trimming removed 1 base from V and 6 bases from J, with 9 bases in between. The CDR3 consists of 13 residues. Germline loops: CDR1 SNHLY, CDR2 FYNNEI. DNA for the CDR3: TGTGCCAGCAGTGAAGACAGGACGCATGGCTACACCTTC. Translation gives CASSEDRTHGYTF.

This clonotype was recorded a few times. The chain has TRBV5-1 and TRBJ2-3; D may be TRBD2 (6 bases). Per the germline V gene, CDR1 is SGHRS and CDR2 is YFSETQ. The CDR3 runs 14 residues. V was trimmed by 4 bases and J by 2 bases, leaving 11 bases between them. CDR3 in amino acids: CASSREYSTDTQYF. The DNA for the CDR3 is TGCGCCAGCAGCCGGGAGTACTCCACAGATACGCAGTATTTT.

The chain has TRBV5-1 and TRBJ2-6, with unresolved D. There are 16 residues in the CDR3. The germline CDR1 and CDR2 sequences are SGHRS and YFSETQ. The germline V and J ends were trimmed by 4 bases and 3 bases, with 14 bases remaining between them. Written as DNA, the CDR3 is TGCGCCAGCAGCCCCGAAACGCGGAGTGGGGCCAACGTCCTGACTTTC. Translating gives CASSPETRSGANVLTF.

A note on this clonotype: A much larger clone lies one base from this, so it may be a read error. The conserved closing phenylalanine or tryptophan is absent in this CDR3, likely reflecting a read error. The chain is built from TRBV12-3 or TRBV12-4 and TRBJ1-6, with 10 nucleotides matching TRBD1. Unmatched junction bases numbered 6, after V lost 6 bases and J lost 10 bases. This CDR3 is 14 amino acids long. CDR3 loop: CASSLGTGVSPLHC. The CDR3 DNA follows: TGTGCCAGCAGCCTCGGGACAGGGGTGTCACCCCTCCACTGT.

This clonotype was observed a few times. Its ends do not fully match the called genes, so a read error is possible. This rearrangement joins TRBV4-1 to TRBJ2-7, with unresolved D. CDR1 and CDR2 from the germline V gene are MGHRA and YSYEKL. The CDR3 has 14 amino acids. CDR3 protein: CAISSRALMREQYF. In DNA, the CDR3 is TGCGCCATCAGCTCTCGGGCCTTGATGAGGGAGCAGTACTTC.

In this sample, this clonotype turned up many times. The chain recombines TRBV28 with TRBJ2-7; TRBD1 is a possible D gene (6 bases). The CDR3 spans 16 residues. Trimming removed 5 bases from V and 2 bases from J, with 19 bases in between. The germline CDR1 and CDR2 sequences are MDHEN and SYDVKM. The CDR3 protein is CASSDPTGYGTYEQYF. CDR3 DNA sequence: TGTGCCAGCAGTGATCCGACAGGATATGGGACCTACGAGCAGTACTTC.

This clonotype occurred a few times. The rearrangement uses TRBV7-2 and TRBJ2-4, with D tentatively TRBD2 (7 bases). Trimming left V 5 bases short and J 13 bases short, with 21 bases between. This CDR3 is built from 14 residues. In germline, CDR1 is SGHTA, CDR2 FQGNSA. This chain's CDR3 is CASSLGGLFPLQYF. CDR3 coding DNA: TGTGCCAGCAGCCTGGGGGGGCTGTTCCCCCTGCAGTACTTC. The variable domain in full, completed from reference TRBV7-2 and TRBJ2-4, reads GAGVSQSPSNKVTEKGKDVELRCDPISGHTALYWYRQSLGQGLEFLIYFQGNSAPDKSGLPSDRFSAERTGGSVSTLTIQRTQQEDSAVYLCASSLGGLFPLQYFGAGTRLSVL.

This chain joins TRBV20-1 and TRBJ2-3, with 13 bases lining up with TRBD2. The trim removed 4 bases at V and 1 base at J, leaving 2 bases unmatched. CDR3 length: 15 residues. Germline V lookup: CDR1 DFQATT, CDR2 SNEGSKA (reference sequence). The CDR3 protein is CSATGLAGRTDTQYF. The CDR3 DNA sequence: TGCAGTGCTACGGGACTAGCGGGGCGCACAGATACGCAGTATTTT.